This section outlines one T cell receptor beta chain sequence together with its context. There is no known antigen for this receptor. One base away there is no much larger clone; base qualities are not given. This record belongs to a study of T cells in localized non-small cell lung cancer (dated by TCRdb to 2020 to 2022). Some background on the complete study: The study examined T cell repertoires in roughly 240 patients with early-stage NSCLC and compared tumors with uninvolved tumor-adjacent lungs. The cohort comprised around 240 treatment-naïve NSCLC patients with resected, localized lung tumors. A mean age of around 66 years was recorded for the NSCLC patients, of whom under 150 were male and 100 to 110 were female. The paper as a whole reports these results and caveats: Multi-region tumor sequencing was not performed, so intratumor heterogeneity could not be excluded. Higher T cell density in blood was associated with longer overall survival, whereas higher clonality in adjacent lung was associated with shorter survival. Of the top 100 tumor clones, a median of roughly 53 were detected in paired uninvolved adjacent lung; 28 were also among that lung's top 100. Because of the exploratory design, TCR variables were selected using unadjusted p-values without false-discovery rate correction. Uninvolved tumor-adjacent lung showed the highest T cell clonality, higher than tumor, which suggests more focused antigenic responses in the uninvolved tumor-adjacent lung.

At diagnosis, tumor, uninvolved tumor-adjacent lung and peripheral blood were collected and then preserved as a mix of FFPE and fresh-frozen material. For TCR repertoire profiling, blood samples were analyzed in the form of peripheral blood mononuclear cells. CDR1 MGHRA and CDR2 YSYEKL were looked up in the germline V gene. From the cysteine through the phenylalanine, the CDR3 covers 17 amino acids. Solely the CDR3 DNA is kept, with 51 bases framed from the first base. V loses 2 bases of germline sequence and J loses 6 bases, and the interval between the two ends is 17 bases. TCR beta CDR3 regions were sequenced from DNA using the immunoSEQ Assay. The study's processing was this. T cell density was computed as TCR beta template counts normalized to usable DNA estimated by amplifying housekeeping genes. Richness was estimated using the preseqR package, with extrapolation to 400,000 templates for PBMC samples and to 120,000 templates for tissue samples. Clonality was taken to be one minus Pielou's evenness. Differential abundance testing on productive amino-acid clonotypes, with a minimum total count of 5 and an alpha of 0.1, was used to identify tissue-enriched TCRs. The Jaccard Index and the Morisita Overlap Index were used to measure repertoire overlap between compartments. GLIPH grouped TCR beta CDR3s together with public tetramer-defined viral CDR3s, and a viral motif had to include at least three viral sequences and show V-gene enrichment. TCRdb limited this immuneACCESS table to in-frame rearrangements with V and J called. A share of clones is missing; checked studies link under half to unresolved V genes, and the rest is unexplained. V and J calls and clone size are copied from that table; D and trimming were computed from the DNA. This sample has 18,000 or so clones in its table, and around 86% of those were observed once. Approximately 24% of the sample is in the top ten clones.

The sequence was obtained from a female donor aged 60 or older with stage I lung adenocarcinoma. The V and J segments used are TRBV4-1 and TRBJ1-6; D gene: possibly TRBD1, on 6 matching bases. The material sequenced was peripheral blood, taken before any cancer treatment. The CDR3 reads CASSQPFRGARNSPLHF. The DNA sequence is as follows: TGCGCCAGCAGCCAACCTTTTCGGGGGGCGCGTAATTCACCCCTCCACTTT.